Presented here are 19 T cell receptor beta chains from one specimen sequenced in a study of blood T cell repertoires in COVID-19. Assay: immunoSEQ multiplex PCR; the TCRdb copy retains only in-frame clones and omits some. The sample has about 300,000 clones; around 90% are singletons. Sequences were obtained from PBMCs or T cells enriched from blood (not recorded which). Receptors originate from a woman aged 25 to 39 who had recovered from COVID-19.

The CDR3 DNA is TGTGCCAGCAGCTTCAGGGGCACTGACGGCTACACCTTC. The encoded protein is CASSFRGTDGYTF. The chain couples TRBV7-9 to TRBJ1-2, with a weak D call TRBD1 (6 bases). V lost 3 bases and J 8 bases, leaving 13 bases between the germline ends. Germline V CDR1 and CDR2: SEHNR, FQNEAQ (reference sequence). CDR3 size: 13 residues.

This clone has only a few counts. This sequence joins TRBV12-5 and TRBJ1-3; 8 nucleotides line up with TRBD1. CDR1 and CDR2 from the germline V gene are LGHNT and FRNRAP. The CDR3 totals 15 residues. V shed 4 bases and J 2 bases; nucleotides not matched to a gene: 4. CDR3 loop: CASGWGQVAGNTIYF. CDR3 nucleotides: TGTGCTAGTGGTTGGGGACAGGTTGCTGGAAACACCATATATTTT.

This clone was seen once. The J gene is TRBJ2-3, the V gene TRBV11-2, with D perhaps TRBD1 (6 bases). V was clipped by 5 bases and J by 0 bases, with 18 bases between them. This CDR3 region has 17 residues. Germline CDR1 is SGHAT and CDR2 is FQNNGV. For the CDR3, the DNA is TGTGCCAGCAGCCTCCGAGCAGGGGCACTTAGCACAGATACGCAGTATTTT. This encodes CASSLRAGALSTDTQYF.

The chain links TRBV29-1 to TRBJ1-2; TRBD1 might be the D (5 bases). V lost 7 bases, J lost 4 bases, and 19 bases lay in between. Looked up from germline, CDR1 is SQVTM and CDR2 is ANQGSEA. The CDR3 has 14 residues. The CDR3 protein is CSARWQGSSYGYTF. DNA of the CDR3: TGCAGCGCCAGGTGGCAGGGAAGCAGCTATGGCTACACCTTC.

The rearrangement uses TRBV4-1 and TRBJ2-3; possibly TRBD1 for D (5 bases). Trimming cost V 6 bases and J 0 bases, with 16 bases left between them. The CDR3 has 16 amino acids. Germline assignment: CDR1 MGHRA and CDR2 YSYEKL. The CDR3 here is CASRDIIGTSTDTQYF. The CDR3 nucleotides read TGCGCCAGCAGGGACATTATTGGAACTAGCACAGATACGCAGTATTTT.

This chain uses TRBV19 with TRBJ1-3, with D possibly being TRBD1 (6 bases). V was shortened by 6 bases and J by 0 bases, with 9 bases between the two germline ends. Germline V CDR1 and CDR2: LNHDA, SQIVND (reference sequence). The CDR3 is made up of 14 amino acids. The CDR3 is CASSDRTSGNTIYF. CDR3 nucleotide sequence: TGTGCCAGTAGCGACAGGACCTCTGGAAACACCATATATTTT.

V gene TRBV3-1 (or the pseudogene TRBV3-2) combines with J gene TRBJ1-1; 8 bases agree with TRBD1. The J segment lost 1 base and the V segment lost 5 bases, leaving 6 bases of the junction unmatched. This CDR3 comprises 15 residues. Germline V gives CDR1 LGHDT, CDR2 YNNKEL (reference sequence). The CDR3 nucleotides read TGTGCCAGCAGCTTCGGAGGACAGGGGAACACTGAAGCTTTCTTT. This sequence encodes CASSFGGQGNTEAFF.

The V and J genes are TRBV9 and TRBJ1-5; TRBD1 is a possible D gene (5 bases). Germline CDR1 reads SGDLS; CDR2 reads YYNGEE. The CDR3 totals 18 residues. V was pared by 2 bases and J by 3 bases, with 21 bases between. CDR3 sequence reads: CASSVRRVARCTNQPQHF. CDR3 nucleotide sequence: TGTGCCAGCAGCGTCCGCAGGGTTGCGAGGTGTACCAATCAGCCCCAGCATTTT.

The chain uses TRBV15 and TRBJ1-2, with TRBD1 identical over 9 bases. The CDR3 consists of 18 residues. Germline trimming cut 0 bases from V and 3 bases from J; bases unmatched to any gene: 11. Germline V gene sequence: CDR1 LNHNV, CDR2 YYDKDF (reference sequence). The CDR3 is CATSRDRWRTGGDYGYTF. The DNA of the CDR3 is TGTGCCACCAGCAGAGACCGCTGGCGAACAGGGGGCGACTATGGCTACACCTTC.

The genes are TRBV5-6 and TRBJ2-3, with D maybe TRBD1 (6 bases). In germline, CDR1 is SGHDT, CDR2 YYEEEE. The CDR3 extends over 15 amino acids. V lost 3 bases and J 0 bases, leaving 11 bases between the germline ends. The CDR3 coding sequence is TGTGCCAGCAGCTATGGGGGCCGTAGCACAGATACGCAGTATTTT. It specifies CASSYGGRSTDTQYF.

The genes are TRBV5-1 and TRBJ1-2; D is unclear. This CDR3 spans 15 amino acids. Germline V gives CDR1 SGHRS, CDR2 YFSETQ. V was clipped by 4 bases and J by 2 bases, with 15 bases between them. CDR3 nucleotides: TGCGCCAGCAGCCCCGTCGCTGCGGAGAACTATGGCTACACCTTC. Translation gives CASSPVAAENYGYTF.

The sample holds one count of this clone. The chain recombines TRBV4-1 with TRBJ2-7, with TRBD1 as a possible D gene (6 bases). CDR1 and CDR2 from the germline V gene are MGHRA and YSYEKL. Trimming cost V 0 bases and J 2 bases, with 17 bases left between them. There are 17 residues in the CDR3. The CDR3 nucleotides read TGCGCCAGCAGCCAAGATCTCCCCGGCAGGGGCGCCTACGAGCAGTACTTC. This encodes CASSQDLPGRGAYEQYF.

This clone is medium-sized (0.01 to 0.1%) by share. In DNA, the CDR3 is TGCGCCAGCAGCTTGGGCAGGTCTAGCACAGATACGCAGTATTTT. Translation: CASSLGRSSTDTQYF. The chain recombines TRBV5-1 with TRBJ2-3; no clear D. CDR3 length equals 15 residues. Trimming removed 0 bases from V and 0 bases from J, with 8 bases in between. Germline lookup yields CDR1 SGHRS and CDR2 YFSETQ.

The chain carries TRBV10-1 and TRBJ2-3; 9 bases match TRBD1. CDR1 is WNHNN, CDR2 SYGVQD, per germline (reference sequence). This CDR3 is 14 amino acids long. The trim removed 6 bases at V and 4 bases at J, leaving 5 bases unmatched. The CDR3 protein is CASRGGTGSDTQYF. As DNA, the CDR3 is TGCGCCAGCAGGGGCGGGACAGGGTCAGATACGCAGTATTTT.

This chain joins TRBV7-8 and TRBJ2-5; no clear D gene. Trimming took 8 bases from V and 5 from J, leaving 21 bases between them. Germline CDR1 and CDR2: SGHVS and FQNEAQ. This CDR3 is built from 15 residues. CDR3 nucleotides: TGTGCCAGCGCCCCCCAACCGGGTGGTTTGGAGACCCAGTACTTC. Amino acid sequence: CASAPQPGGLETQYF.

This chain uses TRBV10-2 with TRBJ1-3; possibly TRBD1 for D (5 bases). Deletions cut 0 bases from V and 0 bases from J, with 24 bases between. This CDR3 contains 21 residues. Looked up from germline, CDR1 is WSHSY and CDR2 is SAAADI. CDR3 nucleotides: TGCGCCAGCAGTGAGTCTATCTTGTTCCCCCGGGACTTCTACTCTGGAAACACCATATATTTT. It is translated as CASSESILFPRDFYSGNTIYF.

The chain's CDR3 is CASSHRDNQETQYF. In DNA, the CDR3 is TGTGCCAGCAGCCACCGGGACAACCAAGAGACCCAGTACTTC. The chain employs TRBV11-1 and TRBJ2-5; D possibly corresponds to TRBD1 (6 bases). The V and J ends lost 5 bases and 0 bases respectively, with 10 bases between them. The CDR3 sequence is 14 residues long. In germline, CDR1 is SGHAT, CDR2 FQDESV (reference sequence).

The V gene is TRBV2, the J gene TRBJ2-1; 8 positions agree with TRBD2. The V gene's germline CDR1 is SNHLY and CDR2 FYNNEI. Trimming took 6 bases from V and 9 from J; bases not matched to a gene: 13. The CDR3 consists of 15 residues. CDR3: CASSALGERGPEQFF. DNA for the CDR3: TGTGCCAGCAGCGCCCTCGGGGAGCGGGGGCCTGAGCAGTTCTTC. Full variable domain (outside the CDR3, taken from reference TRBV2 and TRBJ2-1): EPEVTQTPSHQVTQMGQEVILRCVPISNHLYFYWYRQILGQKVEFLVSFYNNEISEKSEIFDDQFSVERPDGSNFTLKIRSTKLEDSAMYFCASSALGERGPEQFFGPGTRLTVL.

V gene TRBV5-1 combines with J gene TRBJ2-5, with D unclear. With 1 base removed from V and 0 bases from J, the gap between germline ends came to 7 bases. Germline values: CDR1 SGHRS, CDR2 YFSETQ. The CDR3 extends over 14 amino acids. The CDR3 DNA sequence: TGCGCCAGCAGCTTGACCACAGACCAAGAGACCCAGTACTTC. Protein: CASSLTTDQETQYF. Supplemented by reference TRBV5-1 and TRBJ2-5, the full variable domain reads KAGVTQTPRYLIKTRGQQVTLSCSPISGHRSVSWYQQTPGQGLQFLFEYFSETQRNKGNFPGRFSGRQFSNSRSEMNVSTLELGDSALYLCASSLTTDQETQYFGPGTRLLVL.